Below, 28 T cell receptor beta chains from the same sample are listed, as sequenced in a study of T cells in Graves' hyperthyroidism and ophthalmopathy. Regions amplified from RNA transcripts were the TCR beta CDR3 regions. The TCR CDR3 first-round RT-PCR relied on the HTBI primer set. MiXCR was run by TCRdb on the multiplex PCR reads, yielding one entry per CDR3 protein. This table holds hundreds of thousands of distinct CDR3 sequences, about 15% found once. Sequencing was done on a sample of blood. The receptors shown here come from a woman in her twenties or thirties with Graves' hyperthyroidism that later progressed to Graves' ophthalmopathy.

The sample holds many counts of this clonotype. The chain combines TRBV6-1 with TRBJ1-2; 7 bases align to TRBD1. CDR3 length equals 14 residues. The J segment lost 5 bases and the V segment lost 4 bases, leaving 7 bases of the junction unmatched. Germline assignment: CDR1 MNHNS and CDR2 SASEGT. For the CDR3, the DNA is TGTGCCAGCAGTGGGCAGGGGGATCGATATGGCTACACCTTC. As protein: CASSGQGDRYGYTF.

The chain combines TRBV19 with TRBJ2-5, with 8 bases aligning to TRBD1. Germline assignment: CDR1 LNHDA and CDR2 SQIVND (reference sequence). The CDR3 totals 14 residues. The ends lost 6 bases at V and 4 bases at J; junction bases unmatched: 7. The CDR3 coding sequence is TGTGCCAGTAGCAGGGACAGGTTTTCAGAGACCCAGTACTTC. Translation gives CASSRDRFSETQYF.

This clonotype was seen more than once but under ten times. This chain uses TRBV9 with TRBJ1-3; 8 bases map to TRBD1. The CDR3 runs to 18 residues. Germline V gives CDR1 SGDLS, CDR2 YYNGEE. J was trimmed by 0 bases and V by 0 bases; bases with no gene match: 8. The CDR3: CASSVEIGQGPSGNTIYF. In nucleotides, the CDR3 is TGTGCCAGCAGCGTAGAGATCGGACAGGGTCCCTCTGGAAACACCATATATTTT.

This clonotype was found many times. The rearrangement joins TRBV28 to TRBJ2-4; D gene uncertain. Between the trimmed V and J ends, which lost 2 bases and 6 bases, there was a span of 11 bases. The CDR3 runs 14 residues. CDR1 and CDR2 from the germline V gene are MDHEN and SYDVKM. CDR3 sequence reads: CASSLMGGGNIQYF. The CDR3, as DNA: TGTGCCAGCAGTTTAATGGGTGGCGGAAACATTCAGTACTTC.

A few counts support this clonotype. The chain joins TRBV27 to TRBJ2-1, with D possibly being TRBD2 (6 bases). The CDR3 is made up of 13 amino acids. V lost 5 bases and J 7 bases, leaving 12 bases between the germline ends. CDR1 MNHEY and CDR2 SMNVEV come from the germline V gene (reference sequence). The CDR3 spells CASSGDWPNEQFF. For the CDR3, the DNA is TGTGCCAGCAGTGGGGACTGGCCTAATGAGCAGTTCTTC.

In its sample, this clonotype was seen many times. The chain has TRBV9 and TRBJ1-1; tentatively, D is TRBD1 (5 bases). The CDR3 runs 15 residues. Trimming removed 0 bases from V and 1 base from J, with 10 bases in between. The V gene's germline CDR1 is SGDLS and CDR2 YYNGEE. This CDR3 is CASSVALGGNTEAFF. In nucleotides, the CDR3 is TGTGCCAGCAGCGTAGCGCTGGGGGGGAACACTGAAGCTTTCTTT.

In this sample, this clonotype turned up many times. The genes are TRBV28 and TRBJ1-2; unclear D gene. The CDR3 loop spans 12 amino acids. The V gene's germline CDR1 is MDHEN and CDR2 SYDVKM. With 7 bases removed from V and 8 bases from J, the gap between germline ends came to 14 bases. The CDR3 here is CASMYSRGGYTF. CDR3 nucleotides: TGTGCCAGCATGTACAGCCGAGGGGGCTACACCTTC.

The sample holds many counts of this clonotype. Written as DNA, the CDR3 is TGTGCCAGCAGCCCGACAGGGACCACTTACGAGCAGTACTTC. Translation: CASSPTGTTYEQYF. The rearrangement joins TRBV3-1 to TRBJ2-7; 7 positions match TRBD1. J was trimmed by 4 bases and V by 4 bases; bases with no gene match: 7. The CDR3 has 14 amino acids. Germline V gives CDR1 LGHDT, CDR2 YNNKEL (reference sequence).

The sample holds many counts of this clonotype. CDR3 loop: CASSAPGFSSYEQYF. The CDR3 bases are TGTGCCAGCAGTGCCCCGGGGTTCAGCTCCTACGAGCAGTACTTC. The chain carries TRBV2 and TRBJ2-7; perhaps TRBD2 as D (5 bases). Germline V lookup: CDR1 SNHLY, CDR2 FYNNEI. Trimming took 4 bases from V and 0 from J, leaving 13 bases between them. This CDR3 is 15 amino acids long.

Points on this clonotype: Since a much larger clone is just one base distant, this may be a read error. The V call is TRBV3-1, the J call TRBJ1-2, with unresolved D. The germline gives CDR1 LGHDT, CDR2 YNNKEL (reference sequence). CDR3 size: 15 residues. Trimming removed 4 bases from V and 7 bases from J, with 19 bases in between. CDR3 sequence reads: CASSPTVDRPGGYTF. Written as DNA, the CDR3 is TGTGCCAGCAGCCCTACTGTCGACCGACCGGGTGGCTACACCTTC.

The V and J genes are TRBV6-1 and TRBJ2-4; D possibly corresponds to TRBD1 (6 bases). The germline V gene has CDR1 MNHNS and CDR2 SASEGT. There are 15 residues in the CDR3. V was pared by 5 bases and J by 2 bases, with 13 bases between. As DNA, the CDR3 is TGTGCCAGCAGTTCCTCAGGGGTGCCCAAAAACATTCAGTACTTC. It translates to CASSSSGVPKNIQYF.

This clonotype was counted at least ten times. V and J are TRBV11-2 and TRBJ2-2, with D perhaps TRBD2 (6 bases). Germline V gene lookup returns CDR1 SGHAT and CDR2 FQNNGV. CDR3 length equals 14 residues. V was cut by 1 base and J by 7 bases, with 10 bases left in between. This CDR3 is CASSLAGVNGELFF. The CDR3 DNA sequence: TGTGCCAGCAGCTTAGCGGGAGTGAACGGGGAGCTGTTTTTT.

This clonotype was found a few times. The V and J genes are TRBV20-1 and TRBJ2-3, with D maybe TRBD2 (6 bases). Trimming shortened V by 0 bases and J by 1 base, and 8 bases separated the two germline ends. Germline CDR1 and CDR2: DFQATT and SNEGSKA (reference sequence). The CDR3 runs to 14 residues. The CDR3 DNA reads as TGCAGTGCTAGAGATGGGACTGGCACAGATACGCAGTATTTT. Translation gives CSARDGTGTDTQYF.

This clonotype was counted many times. The rearrangement joins TRBV11-3 to TRBJ2-3; TRBD1 matches 7 bases. The trim removed 2 bases at V and 4 bases at J, leaving 6 bases unmatched. The CDR3 extends over 15 amino acids. CDR1 is SGHNT, CDR2 YENEEA, per germline. The CDR3 is CASSLMGQGADTQYF. CDR3 DNA sequence: TGTGCCAGCAGCTTAATGGGGCAGGGGGCAGATACGCAGTATTTT.

In its sample, this clonotype was seen many times. One end of the junction is discordant with germline, which a read error may explain. The J gene is TRBJ2-1, the V gene TRBV12-3 or TRBV12-4; D not certain. This CDR3 spans 12 amino acids. This CDR3 reads CASSSVGNEQFF. In nucleotides, the CDR3 is TGTGCCAGTAGTTCCGTGGGGAATGAGCAGTTCTTC.

This clonotype was counted only a few times. The limits of the CDR3 on the DNA are not certain, so only TCRdb's listed CDR3 is given. This sequence joins TRBV6-2 or TRBV6-3 and TRBJ2-2; TRBD1 was called by the table and not checked on the DNA. 17 amino acids form the CDR3, both terminal residues included. Germline CDR1 reads MNHEY; CDR2 reads SVGEGT. This CDR3 is CASSYGTGPRTPGSCFF.

This clonotype was seen repeatedly, ten times or more. The chain employs TRBV12-3 or TRBV12-4 and TRBJ1-2; 10 bases fit TRBD1. The CDR3 spans 17 residues. Losses at the gene ends were 1 base for V and 1 base for J; bases not matched to a gene: 6. The CDR3 DNA reads TGTGCCAGCAGTTTAGAAGGGACAGGGGATATTAACTATGGCTACACCTTC. This sequence encodes CASSLEGTGDINYGYTF.

To note about this clonotype: A read error may be the cause here, since a much bigger clone is one base away. V usage is TRBV9 and J usage is TRBJ2-2, with D possibly matching TRBD2 (5 bases). CDR3 length: 13 residues. Germline CDR1 and CDR2: SGDLS and YYNGEE. The CDR3 spells CVSSGRATGELFF. CDR3 sequence (DNA): TGTGTCAGCAGCGGCCGGGCCACCGGGGAGCTGTTTTTT.

Of note for this clonotype: This clone may be a read error of a much larger clone one base away. It is likely a read error, because the conserved phenylalanine at the end of the CDR3 is missing. The V gene is TRBV7-3, the J gene TRBJ2-2; 8 nucleotides match TRBD1. The CDR3 spans 15 residues. V gave up 5 bases and J gave up 5 bases; unmatched junction bases: 7. Looked up from germline, CDR1 is SGHTA and CDR2 is FQGTGA. The chain's CDR3 is CASSLTGEVTGELFI. The CDR3 nucleotides are TGTGCCAGCAGCCTGACAGGGGAGGTAACCGGGGAGCTGTTTATT.

This clonotype came up many times. The chain employs TRBV20-1 and TRBJ1-2, with a possible D match to TRBD1 (6 bases). This CDR3 has 13 amino acids. The V end lost 3 bases, the J end lost 4 bases, and 12 bases lay between the germline ends. Per germline, CDR1 DFQATT and CDR2 SNEGSKA (reference sequence). This CDR3 is CSARDRTFYGYTF. DNA of the CDR3: TGCAGTGCTAGGGACAGAACCTTCTATGGCTACACCTTC.

A few counts support this clonotype. V gene TRBV18 combines with J gene TRBJ1-3, with D unresolved. Germline loops: CDR1 KGHSH, CDR2 LQKENI. This CDR3 region has 15 residues. Deletions cut 3 bases from V and 2 bases from J, with 11 bases between. DNA of the CDR3: TGTGCCAGCTCACCCCCGTACCTTCCTGGAAACACCATATATTTT. Encoded protein: CASSPPYLPGNTIYF.

This chain links TRBV4-1 with TRBJ2-7, with D perhaps TRBD2 (5 bases). Per the germline V gene, CDR1 is MGHRA and CDR2 is YSYEKL. Trimming took off 2 bases at V and 7 bases at J, with 27 bases between the two ends. The CDR3 consists of 18 residues. CDR3 sequence reads: CASSQTLLGVWLEEEQYF. In nucleotides, the CDR3 is TGCGCCAGCAGCCAAACGCTACTCGGGGTCTGGCTAGAGGAGGAGCAGTACTTC.

The chain joins TRBV6-2 or TRBV6-3 to TRBJ2-5; D is ambiguous. CDR3 length: 13 amino acids. The V gene's germline CDR1 is MNHEY and CDR2 SVGEGT. Trimming pared 6 bases from V and 2 bases from J, leaving 10 bases between. The CDR3 DNA is TGTGCCAGCAGACGGATGGAGCAAGAGACCCAGTACTTC. Translation: CASRRMEQETQYF.

This clonotype has at least ten counts. The chain uses TRBV10-3 and TRBJ2-1, with TRBD2 matching 7 bases. After removal of 2 bases from V and 8 bases from J, the junction contained 6 bases not matched to a gene. Germline-derived CDR1 and CDR2 are ENHRY and SYGVKD. The CDR3 contains 14 residues. The CDR3 spells CAISEASGGYEQFF. CDR3 DNA sequence: TGTGCCATCAGTGAGGCTAGCGGCGGGTATGAGCAGTTCTTC.

The rearrangement links TRBV9 to TRBJ1-2, with D uncertain. This CDR3 has 13 residues. Trimming removed 0 bases at V and 3 bases at J, with 6 bases between. CDR1 and CDR2 (germline): SGDLS, YYNGEE. CDR3 loop: CASSVAWDYGYTF. CDR3 DNA sequence: TGTGCCAGCAGCGTAGCGTGGGACTATGGCTACACCTTC.

This clonotype showed up just once. Since a much larger clone is just one base distant, this may be a read error. The chain couples TRBV5-1 to TRBJ2-3; maybe TRBD2 (5 bases). V shed 0 bases and J shed 4 bases, with 18 bases lying between them. This CDR3 is 17 amino acids long. The germline V gene has CDR1 SGHRS and CDR2 YFSETQ. The CDR3 region is CASSLDPPASSSDTQYF. As DNA, the CDR3 is TGCGCCAGCAGCTTGGATCCCCCTGCTTCTAGCTCAGATACGCAGTATTTT. The variable domain in full, with the rest retrieved from reference TRBV5-1 and TRBJ2-3, is KAGVTQTPRYLIKTRGQQVTLSCSPISGHRSVSWYQQTPGQGLQFLFEYFSETQRNKGNFPGRFSGRQFSNSRSEMNVSTLELGDSALYLCASSLDPPASSSDTQYFGPGTRLTVL.

This clonotype has at least ten counts. V gene TRBV11-2 combines with J gene TRBJ2-7, with 7 nucleotides matching TRBD1. The CDR3 sequence is 18 residues long. After removal of 1 base from V and 3 bases from J, the junction contained 15 bases not matched to a gene. Per the germline V gene, CDR1 is SGHAT and CDR2 is FQNNGV. CDR3 sequence (DNA): TGTGCCAGCAGCTTAGGAAGAGGCCGGGACAGATTCTTCTACGAGCAGTACTTC. Its translation is CASSLGRGRDRFFYEQYF.

This clonotype was recorded at least ten times. The genes are TRBV7-2 and TRBJ2-6; D gene uncertain. Germline V gives CDR1 SGHTA, CDR2 FQGNSA. This CDR3 is built from 17 residues. The V and J ends lost 1 base and 0 bases respectively, with 10 bases between them. DNA for the CDR3: TGTGCCAGCAGCTTAGGTCAATGGGTCTCTGGGGCCAACGTCCTGACTTTC. This gives the protein CASSLGQWVSGANVLTF.